The T cell receptor beta chain described here comes from a study of early T cells in non-severe SARS-CoV-2 infection. This CDR3 is built from 19 residues. Germline CDR1 and CDR2: SGHAT and FQNNGV. J lost 2 bases, V lost 0 bases, and 16 bases had no gene match. TCRdb used MiXCR to reprocess the 5' RACE reads, holding one entry per CDR3 protein. The sample lists 75,000 or so distinct CDR3 sequences; 11% to 15% were seen once. The receptor was derived from an adult who was a healthcare worker with PCR-confirmed SARS-CoV-2 infection or an uninfected control (not recorded which). The chain carries TRBV11-2 and TRBJ2-7; the match to TRBD1 covers 7 bases. Sequencing was performed on whole blood. The CDR3 here is CASSLDFDPFRDSPYEQYF. Written as DNA, the CDR3 is TGTGCCAGCAGCTTAGATTTTGATCCCTTCCGGGACAGCCCCTACGAGCAGTACTTC.